This TCR beta chain came from a study of long-term antiretroviral therapy in people with HIV. Assay version v3.0 of immunoSEQ was used, and it was run at survey level. Assay used: immunoSEQ multiplex PCR; TCRdb lists only in-frame clones, some missing. The sample lists 39,000 or so clones; 82% were seen once. Participants with HIV, all of them, were treated in the United States. The germline gives CDR1 MNHEY, CDR2 SMNVEV (reference sequence). V lost 5 bases and J 2 bases, leaving 11 bases between the germline ends. This CDR3 region has 14 residues. Points from the study as a whole: Whereas controls had wider CDR3 length ranges, HIV repertoires had narrower ones.

To note about this clone: What it binds is unknown.

The chain has TRBV27 and TRBJ2-3; possible D gene TRBD2, 6 bases. The sample here was unsorted PBMCs, taken 0.6 years after starting antiretroviral therapy. The receptor's source is a man between 18 and 29 years old with HIV. CDR3 DNA sequence: TGTGCCAGCAGTCGGACTACAGTCACAGATACGCAGTATTTT. Translated, it gives CASSRTTVTDTQYF.